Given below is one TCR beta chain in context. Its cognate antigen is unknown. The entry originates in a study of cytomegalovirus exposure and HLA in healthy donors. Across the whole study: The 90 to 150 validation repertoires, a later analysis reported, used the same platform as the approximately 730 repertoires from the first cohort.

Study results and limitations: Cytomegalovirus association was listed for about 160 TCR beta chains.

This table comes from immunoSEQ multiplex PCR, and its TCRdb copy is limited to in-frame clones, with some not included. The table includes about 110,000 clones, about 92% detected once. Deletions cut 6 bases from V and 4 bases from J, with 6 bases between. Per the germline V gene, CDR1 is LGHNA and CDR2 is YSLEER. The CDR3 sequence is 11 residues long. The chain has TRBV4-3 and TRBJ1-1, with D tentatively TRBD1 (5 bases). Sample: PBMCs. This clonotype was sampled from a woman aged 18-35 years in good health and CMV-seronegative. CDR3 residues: CASRGPTEAFF. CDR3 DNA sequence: TGCGCCAGCAGGGGGCCCACTGAAGCTTTCTTT.